These 7 T cell receptor beta chains came from one sample sequenced in a study of blood T cell repertoires in COVID-19. Clones were read by immunoSEQ multiplex PCR, and TCRdb kept only the in-frame ones, dropping some. This table has a few hundred thousand clones, about 90% appearing once. The source material was PBMCs or T cells enriched from blood (not recorded which). These receptors were obtained from a woman aged 25 to 45 who had been exposed to COVID-19.

The rearrangement uses TRBV7-8 and TRBJ1-2, with D possibly TRBD1 on 5 matching bases. The CDR3 is made up of 13 amino acids. Germline values: CDR1 SGHVS, CDR2 FQNEAQ. Deletions cut 7 bases from V and 8 bases from J, with 17 bases between. The CDR3 sequence is CASTDGGAVGYTF. The CDR3 bases are TGTGCCAGCACCGACGGTGGGGCGGTCGGCTACACCTTC. Full variable domain (remainder filled in from reference TRBV7-8 and TRBJ1-2): GAGVSQSPRYKVAKRGQDVALRCDPISGHVSLFWYQQALGQGPEFLTYFQNEAQLDKSGLPSDRFFAERPEGSVSTLKIQRTQQEDSAVYLCASTDGGAVGYTFGSGTRLTVV.

The rearrangement joins TRBV2 to TRBJ2-5; a possible D gene is TRBD2 (7 bases). From germline, CDR1 is SNHLY and CDR2 FYNNEI. Trimming left V 8 bases short and J 7 bases short, with 17 bases between. CDR3 length: 13 residues. CDR3 in DNA: TGTGCCAGCCTCTTTCAGGCGGGGGCGACCCAGTACTTC. Residues: CASLFQAGATQYF.

The rearrangement links TRBV7-6 to TRBJ2-3; 8 bases are shared with TRBD1. J gave up 4 bases and V 3 bases, and 9 bases lay outside the gene matches. This CDR3 has 16 residues. Per the germline V gene, CDR1 is SGHVS and CDR2 is FNYEAQ. DNA for the CDR3: TGTGCCAGCAGCTTCACAGGGGGTAGGAGGGCAGATACGCAGTATTTT. Protein sequence: CASSFTGGRRADTQYF.

The gene calls are TRBV27 and TRBJ2-7; TRBD1 aligns across 9 bases. Looked up from germline, CDR1 is MNHEY and CDR2 is SMNVEV (reference sequence). V gave up 2 bases and J gave up 2 bases; unmatched junction bases: 10. CDR3 length equals 17 residues. The CDR3 DNA reads TGTGCCAGCAGTTTAGGGACCCGGGACAGGGATCCCTACGAGCAGTACTTC. Its translation is CASSLGTRDRDPYEQYF.

The chain joins TRBV11-2 to TRBJ2-2; D remains unclear. V gave up 7 bases and J gave up 2 bases, with 11 bases separating them. Germline V lookup: CDR1 SGHAT, CDR2 FQNNGV. The CDR3 has 14 residues. The CDR3 is CASTEAYNTGELFF. CDR3 in DNA: TGTGCCAGCACCGAAGCCTACAACACCGGGGAGCTGTTTTTT.

The CDR3 DNA sequence: TGTGCCAGTAGTATGATAGGGACTCTCTCCTACAATGAGCAGTTCTTC. Encoded protein: CASSMIGTLSYNEQFF. The J gene is TRBJ2-1, the V gene TRBV19; D is perhaps TRBD2 (6 bases). Germline CDR1 LNHDA, CDR2 SQIVND (reference sequence). The CDR3 spans 16 residues. The V gene lost 3 bases and the J gene lost 0 bases, with 12 bases spanning the gap.

V is TRBV6-5 and J is TRBJ1-2; 7 positions match TRBD1. CDR1 MNHEY and CDR2 SVGAGI come from the germline V gene. The CDR3 is made up of 15 amino acids. V lost 7 bases to trimming and J lost 3 bases; unmatched junction nucleotides: 11. CDR3 coding DNA: TGTGCCAGCACGGAGGCAGGGGGGTTCCACTATGGCTACACCTTC. Its translation is CASTEAGGFHYGYTF.